This is a list of T cell receptor beta chains from one sample in a study of blood T cell repertoires in COVID-19. Clones were sequenced by immunoSEQ multiplex PCR, and TCRdb holds only the in-frame ones, with some missing. The sample holds about 160,000 clones; roughly 80% are singletons and the top ten take roughly 3.4%. Sequenced input: PBMCs or T cells enriched from blood (not recorded which). Receptors were obtained from a woman aged 55-69 years who had recovered from COVID-19. The CDR3 runs from the conserved cysteine through the conserved F or W. D genes are given only for firm matches. Some rows mark clone size as missing; the rest say once, few, many or name a class of expanded clone.

V gene,D gene,clone size,J gene,CDR3 protein,CDR3 DNA
TRBV19,.,.,TRBJ1-2,CASSINGRGSYGYTF,TGTGCCAGTAGTATAAACGGGAGAGGTTCCTATGGCTACACCTTC
TRBV28,.,.,TRBJ2-7,CASSPVGQGDSYEQYF,TGTGCCAGCAGCCCGGTGGGGCAGGGTGACTCCTACGAGCAGTACTTC
TRBV20-1,TRBD1,.,TRBJ1-2,CSASGTGTFNYGYTF,TGCAGTGCTAGTGGGACAGGGACCTTTAACTATGGCTACACCTTC
TRBV4-1,.,.,TRBJ2-7,CASSQVGNEQYF,TGCGCCAGCAGCCAAGTGGGCAACGAGCAGTACTTC
TRBV12-3/TRBV12-4,.,.,TRBJ1-6,CASSTGFSPLHF,TGTGCCAGCAGTACAGGGTTTTCACCCCTCCACTTT
TRBV7-2,TRBD2,.,TRBJ2-3,CASNRITGGTTDTQYF,TGTGCCAGCAACCGTATAACGGGGGGGACCACAGATACGCAGTATTTT
TRBV5-5,.,few,TRBJ1-5,CASSLSAGGSQPQHF,TGTGCCAGCAGCTTGTCGGCCGGGGGGTCTCAGCCCCAGCATTTT
TRBV9,.,.,TRBJ1-2,CASSVAAGLNYGYTF,TGTGCCAGCAGCGTAGCCGCAGGGTTGAACTATGGCTACACCTTC
TRBV2,.,.,TRBJ1-4,CASSYYRTGEKLFF,TGTGCCAGCAGTTACTATCGGACGGGAGAAAAACTGTTTTTT
TRBV2,TRBD1,many,TRBJ1-5,CASSERAGGSSQPQHF,TGTGCCAGCAGTGAAAGGGCAGGGGGTAGTAGTCAGCCCCAGCATTTT
TRBV19,.,.,TRBJ1-5,CASSIGSFGRAVQPQHF,TGTGCCAGTAGTATAGGAAGTTTTGGCAGGGCAGTTCAGCCCCAGCATTTT
TRBV7-2,.,.,TRBJ2-3,CASSYQTRVTDTQYF,TGTGCCAGCAGCTATCAAACCCGGGTCACAGATACGCAGTATTTT
TRBV5-1,TRBD2,.,TRBJ2-3,CASQGLAGIASTDTQYF,TGCGCCAGCCAAGGACTAGCGGGGATCGCTAGCACAGATACGCAGTATTTT
TRBV14,TRBD1,.,TRBJ1-1,CASSQDHGTGMSFF,TGTGCCAGCAGCCAAGATCACGGGACAGGGATGTCTTTCTTT
TRBV3-1/TRBV3-2,TRBD1,.,TRBJ2-3,CASSQDRAGGADTQYF,TGTGCCAGCAGCCAAGATAGGGCAGGGGGCGCAGATACGCAGTATTTT
TRBV6-1,.,.,TRBJ1-2,CASTGFNYGYTF,TGTGCCAGCACAGGGTTCAACTATGGCTACACCTTC
TRBV7-9,.,.,TRBJ1-6,CASSLVLERIRNSPLHF,TGTGCCAGCAGCTTAGTCTTAGAGAGGATTCGGAATTCACCCCTCCACTTT
TRBV14,.,.,TRBJ1-6,CASSQANRYNSPLHF,TGTGCCAGCAGCCAGGCTAACAGATATAATTCACCCCTCCACTTT
TRBV27,TRBD2,.,TRBJ2-5,CASRPGGGRQETQYF,TGTGCCAGCAGACCCGGGGGGGGCCGCCAAGAGACCCAGTACTTC
TRBV30,.,.,TRBJ1-4,CAFRQATTNEKLFF,TGTGCCTTCCGACAGGCGACAACTAATGAAAAACTGTTTTTT
TRBV5-1,.,.,TRBJ1-5,CASSLGGAENQPQHF,TGCGCCAGCAGCTTAGGAGGGGCGGAAAATCAGCCCCAGCATTTT
TRBV29-1,.,.,TRBJ2-2,CSVQGGSTGELFF,TGCAGCGTACAGGGAGGGAGCACCGGGGAGCTGTTTTTT
TRBV5-1,TRBD2,.,TRBJ2-7,CASSLVPSGGLNEQYF,TGCGCCAGCAGCTTGGTACCTAGCGGGGGGTTGAACGAGCAGTACTTC
TRBV5-1,TRBD1,.,TRBJ1-6,CASSGQGARDSPLHF,TGCGCCAGCAGCGGGCAGGGGGCCAGGGATTCACCCCTCCACTTT
TRBV7-2,TRBD2,once,TRBJ2-2,CASSKPGLAGGNTGELFF,TGTGCCAGCAGCAAACCGGGACTAGCGGGGGGTAACACCGGGGAGCTGTTTTTT
TRBV9,TRBD1,few,TRBJ1-3,CASSGGTAGNTIYF,TGTGCCAGCAGCGGGGGGACAGCTGGAAACACCATATATTTT
TRBV4-2,.,.,TRBJ1-4,CASSQPTGEKLFF,TGTGCCAGCAGCCAACCCACAGGGGAAAAACTGTTTTTT